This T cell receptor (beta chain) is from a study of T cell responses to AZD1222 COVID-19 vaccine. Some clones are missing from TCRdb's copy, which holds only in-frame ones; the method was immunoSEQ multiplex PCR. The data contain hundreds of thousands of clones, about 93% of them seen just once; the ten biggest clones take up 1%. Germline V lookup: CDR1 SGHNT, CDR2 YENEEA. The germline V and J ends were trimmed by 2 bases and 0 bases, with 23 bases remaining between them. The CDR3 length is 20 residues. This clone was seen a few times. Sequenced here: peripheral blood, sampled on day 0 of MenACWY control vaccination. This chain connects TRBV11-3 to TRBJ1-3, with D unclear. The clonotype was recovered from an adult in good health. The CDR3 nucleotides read TGTGCCAGCAGCTTAATTCGGTCGCGACGTTTATCGTTCTCTGGAAACACCATATATTTT. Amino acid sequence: CASSLIRSRRLSFSGNTIYF.